Below are 28 T cell receptor beta chains sequenced from a single sample in a study of T cells after yellow fever vaccination. A single record per CDR3 protein comes from TCRdb applying MiXCR to the 5' RACE reads. The sample has about 160,000 distinct CDR3 sequences; about 7% are singletons. The sample in question was CD4+ T cells sorted from PBMCs, obtained about 5 days after the first yellow fever vaccination. These receptors originate from a man aged 18 to 29 who received the YFV17D yellow fever vaccine.

This clonotype occurred many times. V and J are TRBV5-1 and TRBJ1-1; D not certain. Trimming removed 0 bases at V and 2 bases at J, with 8 bases between. The CDR3 runs to 14 residues. Germline CDR1 and CDR2: SGHRS and YFSETQ. The CDR3, as DNA: TGCGCCAGCAGCTTGGATTTATATAACACTGAAGCTTTCTTT. Translation gives CASSLDLYNTEAFF.

This clonotype appeared many times. The chain employs TRBV24-1 and TRBJ2-3; D possibly corresponds to TRBD2 (7 bases). This CDR3 is built from 17 residues. V lost 2 bases to trimming and J lost 1 base, with 15 bases between them. CDR1 is KGHDR, CDR2 SFDVKD, per germline. Written as DNA, the CDR3 is TGTGCCACCAGTGATTCCCCAAAGGGGGGGGGCACAGATACGCAGTATTTT. Its translation: CATSDSPKGGGTDTQYF.

This clonotype came up a few times. The chain links TRBV12-3 or TRBV12-4 to TRBJ1-1; perhaps TRBD1 as D (5 bases). The ends were cut back, 3 bases at V and 5 bases at J, with 13 bases in the middle. The CDR3 runs 14 residues. The CDR3 here is CASSFQGGGTEAFF. The DNA for the CDR3 is TGTGCCAGCAGTTTCCAGGGCGGTGGGACTGAAGCTTTCTTT.

The chain carries TRBV15 and TRBJ1-4; a possible D gene is TRBD1 (5 bases). The CDR3 consists of 16 residues. The V end was cut by 0 bases, the J end by 0 bases, with 8 bases between. Germline V lookup: CDR1 LNHNV, CDR2 YYDKDF (reference sequence). In DNA, the CDR3 is TGTGCCACCAGCAGAGATCCGGGGGCAACTAATGAAAAACTGTTTTTT. Protein: CATSRDPGATNEKLFF.

This clonotype has just a few counts. This chain links TRBV5-1 with TRBJ1-4, with D possibly matching TRBD1 (6 bases). The germline V and J ends were trimmed by 0 bases and 5 bases, with 8 bases remaining between them. The CDR3 spans 14 residues. Germline V CDR1 and CDR2: SGHRS, YFSETQ. CDR3 protein: CASSLAQGNEKLFF. For the CDR3, the DNA is TGCGCCAGCAGCTTGGCCCAGGGGAATGAAAAACTGTTTTTT. Full variable domain (outside the CDR3, taken from reference TRBV5-1 and TRBJ1-4): KAGVTQTPRYLIKTRGQQVTLSCSPISGHRSVSWYQQTPGQGLQFLFEYFSETQRNKGNFPGRFSGRQFSNSRSEMNVSTLELGDSALYLCASSLAQGNEKLFFGSGTQLSVL.

This clonotype was recorded many times. V and J are TRBV5-1 and TRBJ2-3, with D perhaps matching TRBD2 (7 bases). The CDR3 sequence is 15 residues long. Germline V gives CDR1 SGHRS, CDR2 YFSETQ. V was trimmed by 6 bases and J by 6 bases, leaving 20 bases between them. CDR3 protein: CASTDSRGGADTQYF. Written as DNA, the CDR3 is TGCGCCAGCACCGACAGTAGGGGGGGGGCCGATACGCAGTATTTT.

In this sample, this clonotype turned up many times. The chain carries TRBV4-2 and TRBJ2-1; TRBD2 matches 8 bases. The CDR3 runs 15 residues. CDR1 LGHNA and CDR2 YNFKEQ come from the germline V gene. J was trimmed by 10 bases and V by 2 bases; bases with no gene match: 10. The CDR3 protein is CASSQPGGDFLEQFF. The CDR3 nucleotides read TGTGCCAGCAGCCAACCCGGGGGGGACTTTTTGGAGCAGTTCTTC.

The genes are TRBV4-3 and TRBJ2-5; 9 nucleotides match TRBD2. CDR1 is LGHNA, CDR2 YSLEER, per germline. The CDR3 runs 16 residues. V shed 0 bases and J 6 bases; nucleotides not matched to a gene: 8. The CDR3 nucleotides read TGCGCCAGCAGCCAAGATCCTCTAGCGGGGCCGAAGACCCAGTACTTC. Its translation is CASSQDPLAGPKTQYF.

This clonotype has a handful of counts. This chain links TRBV6-4 with TRBJ1-2; no clear D gene. The CDR3 is made up of 14 amino acids. V was cut by 6 bases and J by 2 bases, with 13 bases left in between. Germline CDR1 MRHNA, CDR2 SNTAGT. For the CDR3, the DNA is TGTGCCAGCAGATTGTATCCAGGCAACTATGGCTACACCTTC. Residues: CASRLYPGNYGYTF.

This clonotype was recorded many times. J is TRBJ2-5 and V is TRBV7-2; 10 positions match TRBD1. J gave up 4 bases and V 5 bases, and 4 bases lay outside the gene matches. CDR1 is SGHTA and CDR2 is FQGNSA in the germline V gene. CDR3 length: 14 amino acids. The CDR3 DNA follows: TGTGCCAGCAGCCCACGGACAGGGGGAGAGACCCAGTACTTC. Translation: CASSPRTGGETQYF.

This clonotype was found many times. J is TRBJ2-3 and V is TRBV15; 9 bases are a match to TRBD1. With 5 bases clipped from V and 2 bases from J, the junction kept 8 bases outside the gene matches. This CDR3 contains 16 residues. Germline-derived CDR1 and CDR2 are LNHNV and YYDKDF (reference sequence). CDR3 in amino acids: CATSEGDRAYTDTQYF. DNA for the CDR3: TGTGCCACCAGCGAAGGGGACAGGGCCTACACAGATACGCAGTATTTT.

This clonotype was seen repeatedly, ten times or more. The DNA for the CDR3 is TGTGCCAGCTCACCAGTGACAGGTCCATCGTACAATGAGCAGTTCTTC. Its translation: CASSPVTGPSYNEQFF. The chain joins TRBV18 to TRBJ2-1; D possibly corresponds to TRBD1 (6 bases). Trimming took off 2 bases at V and 4 bases at J, with 15 bases between the two ends. This CDR3 contains 16 residues. Looked up from germline, CDR1 is KGHSH and CDR2 is LQKENI.

This clonotype was recorded at least ten times. Relative to the germline gene, one junction end is altered; a read error may explain this. J is TRBJ2-7 and V is TRBV10-1; D could derive from TRBD1 or TRBD2 (6 bases each). CDR3 length equals 13 residues. Germline V gives CDR1 WNHNN, CDR2 SYGVQD (reference sequence). The CDR3 sequence is CASSERGDGQKHF. The CDR3 DNA reads as TGCGCCAGCAGTGAAAGGGGGGACGGACAAAAGCACTTC.

In this sample, this clonotype turned up a few times. The rearrangement uses TRBV20-1 and TRBJ1-5; 7 bases are shared with TRBD1. The CDR3 contains 17 residues. Germline V CDR1 and CDR2: DFQATT, SNEGSKA (reference sequence). Losses at the gene ends were 3 bases for V and 0 bases for J; bases not matched to a gene: 11. Written as DNA, the CDR3 is TGCAGTGCTAGGGGTTCAGGGGGGAGTTATAGCAATCAGCCCCAGCATTTT. Translating gives CSARGSGGSYSNQPQHF.

This clonotype has ten or more counts. The chain is built from TRBV4-2 and TRBJ2-7; 8 bases agree with TRBD1. Germline CDR1 LGHNA, CDR2 YNFKEQ. This CDR3 has 15 residues. V was pared by 4 bases and J by 3 bases, with 8 bases of the junction left unmatched. As DNA, the CDR3 is TGTGCCAGCAGCCGCATGACAGGGGCCCTCTACGAGCAGTACTTC. Translated: CASSRMTGALYEQYF.

Many counts were recorded for this clonotype. This chain uses TRBV6-1 with TRBJ2-3; D gene ambiguous. Germline V CDR1 and CDR2: MNHNS, SASEGT. Between the trimmed V and J ends, which lost 5 bases and 0 bases, there was a span of 12 bases. This CDR3 has 15 amino acids. The CDR3 bases are TGTGCCAGCAGTCCCCGGGCGACTAGCACAGATACGCAGTATTTT. As protein: CASSPRATSTDTQYF.

This clonotype was recorded a few times. The chain employs TRBV12-3 or TRBV12-4 and TRBJ2-1; D may be TRBD1 (5 bases). CDR3 length: 16 residues. V gave up 6 bases and J gave up 3 bases, with 18 bases separating them. The CDR3, as DNA: TGTGCCAGCAGCCTAGGCCCTGACAGTGTCTACAATGAGCAGTTCTTC. The encoded protein is CASSLGPDSVYNEQFF.

This clonotype has ten or more counts. The V and J genes are TRBV7-2 and TRBJ2-5; 11 nucleotides align to TRBD2. CDR3 length: 18 amino acids. The V and J ends lost 5 bases and 1 base, in that order; junction bases with no gene match: 12. Germline assignment: CDR1 SGHTA and CDR2 FQGNSA. The CDR3 is CASSPMGISGGGQETQYF. DNA for the CDR3: TGTGCCAGCAGCCCCATGGGGATTAGCGGGGGGGGCCAAGAGACCCAGTACTTC.

In its sample, this clonotype was seen many times. This sequence joins TRBV4-3 and TRBJ1-3; D gene unclear. Trimming cost V 0 bases and J 4 bases, with 7 bases left between them. Germline values: CDR1 LGHNA, CDR2 YSLEER. This CDR3 contains 14 residues. The CDR3 protein is CASSQEQKGNTIYF. In DNA form, the CDR3 reads TGCGCCAGCAGCCAAGAACAAAAGGGAAACACCATATATTTT.

This clonotype was detected ten times or more. The chain uses TRBV29-1 and TRBJ2-1, with D tentatively TRBD1 (6 bases). V was shortened by 5 bases and J by 3 bases, with 14 bases between the two germline ends. Looked up from germline, CDR1 is SQVTM and CDR2 is ANQGSEA. This CDR3 is built from 14 residues. The CDR3 sequence is CSVNGQTVYNEQFF. DNA of the CDR3: TGCAGCGTTAACGGACAGACCGTCTACAATGAGCAGTTCTTC.

This clonotype was seen only a few times. This sequence joins TRBV5-1 and TRBJ2-3; a possible D gene is TRBD2 (5 bases). The CDR3 covers 14 residues. CDR1 and CDR2 from the germline V gene are SGHRS and YFSETQ. Trimming stripped 1 base from V and 2 bases from J, with 8 bases between. The DNA for the CDR3 is TGCGCCAGCAGCTTGCGACGGGACACAGATACGCAGTATTTT. As protein: CASSLRRDTDTQYF.

Turning to this clonotype: This may be a read error, as it is one base from a much larger clone. CDR3 DNA sequence: TGTGCCACCAGTGATTTCAGGCGGGGAACGGGCACAGATACGCAGTATTTT. This gives the protein CATSDFRRGTGTDTQYF. The V gene is TRBV24-1, the J gene TRBJ2-3; possibly TRBD2 for D (6 bases). Germline V gene sequence: CDR1 KGHDR, CDR2 SFDVKD. Trimming removed 1 base from V and 1 base from J, with 14 bases in between. This CDR3 contains 17 residues.

This clonotype was counted at least ten times. V is TRBV9 and J is TRBJ2-2; D unresolved. The ends were cut back, 6 bases at V and 7 bases at J, with 10 bases in the middle. Germline lookup yields CDR1 SGDLS and CDR2 YYNGEE. The CDR3 spans 12 residues. This chain's CDR3 is CASTRRDGELFF. CDR3 bases: TGTGCCAGCACCCGGAGAGACGGGGAGCTGTTTTTT.

Many counts were recorded for this clonotype. The genes are TRBV5-1 and TRBJ1-1, with D unclear. V was trimmed by 0 bases and J by 1 base, leaving 10 bases between them. Per germline, CDR1 SGHRS and CDR2 YFSETQ. The length of the CDR3 is 15 residues. Written as DNA, the CDR3 is TGCGCCAGCAGCTTGGCCGGACCTCCGAACACTGAAGCTTTCTTT. It is translated as CASSLAGPPNTEAFF.

The J gene is TRBJ2-7, the V gene TRBV18; either TRBD1 or TRBD2 may supply D (5 bases each). V lost 2 bases and J lost 2, with 7 bases in between. This CDR3 comprises 13 residues. Germline V gene data show CDR1 as KGHSH and CDR2 as LQKENI. The CDR3 spells CASSPGGTYEQYF. CDR3 bases: TGTGCCAGCTCACCAGGGGGTACCTACGAGCAGTACTTC.

To note about this clonotype: One base away lies a much larger clone, so this may be a sequencing read error. The chain couples TRBV2 to TRBJ2-2; 9 bases match TRBD1. CDR1 and CDR2 from the germline V gene are SNHLY and FYNNEI. This CDR3 has 16 residues. The CDR3 reads CVSRPTGGANTGELFF. The CDR3 DNA reads as TGTGTCAGCAGACCCACAGGGGGCGCAAACACCGGGGAGCTGTTTTTT.

This clonotype showed up many times. The V call is TRBV7-2, the J call TRBJ2-3, with TRBD2 identical over 11 bases. V gave up 6 bases and J gave up 4 bases; unmatched junction bases: 6. The CDR3 is made up of 15 amino acids. Germline V gene lookup returns CDR1 SGHTA and CDR2 FQGNSA. The CDR3 sequence is CASRRTSGGPDTQYF. The CDR3, as DNA: TGTGCCAGCAGGCGAACTAGCGGGGGCCCAGATACGCAGTATTTT.

This clonotype came up a few times. This chain joins TRBV6-5 and TRBJ2-2; D call uncertain. Trimming shortened V by 0 bases and J by 3 bases, and 5 bases separated the two germline ends. Germline V gene data show CDR1 as MNHEY and CDR2 as SVGAGI. The length of the CDR3 is 14 residues. This CDR3 is CASSYSFDTGELFF. The CDR3 nucleotides are TGTGCCAGCAGTTACTCCTTTGACACCGGGGAGCTGTTTTTT.